Listed below are T cell receptor beta chains from one sample, sequenced in a study of blood T cell repertoires in COVID-19. The method was immunoSEQ multiplex PCR; TCRdb's version includes in-frame clones alone and lacks a portion of them. The sample holds about 240,000 clones, 84% seen once. The sample was peripheral blood. Receptors originate from a man aged 45-60 years with acute or convalescent COVID-19. The CDR3 runs from the conserved cysteine through the conserved F or W. D genes are given only for firm matches. Only some rows state a clone size, as once, few, many or a class for expanded clones.

d_call	v_call	clone_size	j_call	cdr3_nt	cdr3_aa
NA	TRBV28	NA	TRBJ1-6	TGTGCCAGCCGGGGGAAACATAATTCACCCCTCCACTTT	CASRGKHNSPLHF
NA	TRBV11-2	NA	TRBJ2-1	TGTGCCAGCAGCTTATTTACTAGGTCGGGGATGGGCAATGAGCAGTTCTTC	CASSLFTRSGMGNEQFF
NA	TRBV27	NA	TRBJ2-7	TGTGCCAGCAGTTTAAGGCGCGGGCAGCCCTACGAGCAGTACTTC	CASSLRRGQPYEQYF
TRBD1	TRBV27	NA	TRBJ2-5	TGTGCCAGCAGTGGCACGGACAGGGGTGAAGAGACCCAGTACTTC	CASSGTDRGEETQYF
NA	TRBV30	NA	TRBJ2-3	TGTGCCTGGTCTTACACAGATACGCAGTATTTT	CAWSYTDTQYF
TRBD1	TRBV18	NA	TRBJ1-3	TGTGCCAGCTCACCAGGGACAGCCTCTGGAAACACCATATATTTT	CASSPGTASGNTIYF
NA	TRBV14	NA	TRBJ1-5	TGTGCCAGCAGCCAATATTTAGTTAGGGGTGCAGTGAGCTATCAGCCCCAGCATTTT	CASSQYLVRGAVSYQPQHF
TRBD1	TRBV6-1	once	TRBJ1-5	TGTGCCAGCAGTGAAACAGGGGGAAATCAGCCCCAGCATTTT	CASSETGGNQPQHF
TRBD1	TRBV2	NA	TRBJ1-1	TGTGCCAGCAGTGTCCCTGTGGGACAGGGGGGCACTGAAGCTTTCTTT	CASSVPVGQGGTEAFF
TRBD1	TRBV5-1	once	TRBJ2-7	TGCGCCAGCAGCCTTCGACAAGGACAGGGGGGTACCTACGAGCAGTACTTC	CASSLRQGQGGTYEQYF
TRBD2	TRBV6-1	NA	TRBJ2-7	TGTGCCAGCAGTGGGAGGTGGGGGGGGAGCTCCTACGAGCAGTACTTC	CASSGRWGGSSYEQYF
NA	TRBV27	NA	TRBJ1-2	TGTGCCAGCAGTTTACCAGGGAAGGGCTACACCTTC	CASSLPGKGYTF
TRBD2	TRBV28	once	TRBJ2-7	TGTGCCAGCAGTTTATCGGTAGCGGGAGGCTACGAGCAGTACTTC	CASSLSVAGGYEQYF
TRBD1	TRBV12-3/TRBV12-4	NA	TRBJ1-6	TGTGCCAGCAGGGGACAGGATAATTCACCCCTCCACTTT	CASRGQDNSPLHF
TRBD1	TRBV28	NA	TRBJ1-2	TGTGCCAGCAGGGGGCAGGATAAGACAGGGATCTATGGCTACACCTTC	CASRGQDKTGIYGYTF
NA	TRBV11-3	NA	TRBJ2-1	TGTGCCAGCAGCTTAGCTCTGGGGGCCGGCAATGAGCAGTTCTTC	CASSLALGAGNEQFF
NA	TRBV4-1	NA	TRBJ2-1	TGCGCCAGCAGCCTGGGCCTAAGGCGGTTCTTC	CASSLGLRRFF
TRBD2	TRBV3-1/TRBV3-2	NA	TRBJ2-5	TGTGCCAGCAGCCAAGGACTAGCGGGGGAGAGGGAGACCCAGTACTTC	CASSQGLAGERETQYF
NA	TRBV27	few	TRBJ2-1	TGTGCCAGCAGTTTGTTCGCGGGCTCCTACAATGAGCAGTTCTTC	CASSLFAGSYNEQFF
TRBD1	TRBV13	NA	TRBJ2-7	TGTGCCAGCAGCCTGACAGGGGTTGAGCAGTACTTC	CASSLTGVEQYF
NA	TRBV12-3/TRBV12-4	NA	TRBJ1-1	TGTGCCAGCAGTTTAAACTCGAACACTGAAGCTTTCTTT	CASSLNSNTEAFF
TRBD1	TRBV11-2	NA	TRBJ2-7	TGTGCCAGCAGCTCCGGGACAGGAGCCTTCGAGCAGTACTTC	CASSSGTGAFEQYF
NA	TRBV7-9	NA	TRBJ1-2	TGTGCCAGCAGCTTACCTGGTGGCGGGGCCTATGGCTACACCTTC	CASSLPGGGAYGYTF
NA	TRBV7-9	few	TRBJ1-1	TGTGCCAGCAGCTTATCCCCTTTTTTTAACACTGAAGCTTTCTTT	CASSLSPFFNTEAFF
NA	TRBV24-1	NA	TRBJ1-5	TGTGCCACCAGTGGCTCGGGTAATCAGCCCCAGCATTTT	CATSGSGNQPQHF
TRBD2	TRBV4-1	NA	TRBJ2-7	TGCGCCAGCAGCCCCGGGACTAGCGGGATTTACGAGCAGTACTTC	CASSPGTSGIYEQYF
NA	TRBV10-3	NA	TRBJ2-5	TGTGCCATCAGTAACTATCAAGAGACCCAGTACTTC	CAISNYQETQYF
TRBD2	TRBV19	NA	TRBJ2-4	TGTGCCAGTAGTATATTAGTCAGAGCTAGCGGGAGAGTCATTCAGTACTTC	CASSILVRASGRVIQYF
TRBD1	TRBV9	NA	TRBJ1-4	TGTGCCAGCAGCGTAGCTACGGGACAGGGGGGTGAAAAACTGTTTTTT	CASSVATGQGGEKLFF
NA	TRBV19	NA	TRBJ1-5	TGTGCCAGTACGCAGGGGTTGCAGCCCCAGCATTTT	CASTQGLQPQHF
NA	TRBV7-9	NA	TRBJ1-3	TGTGCCAGCAGCCCTGGTGGAGTCTACACCATATATTTT	CASSPGGVYTIYF
NA	TRBV7-2	NA	TRBJ1-2	TGTGCCAGCAGGTTTTCAGGGGCGGATGGCTACACCTTC	CASRFSGADGYTF
NA	TRBV18	NA	TRBJ1-6	TGTGCCAGCTCGGCGGAAGAGGATAATTCACCCCTCCACTTT	CASSAEEDNSPLHF
NA	TRBV6-5	NA	TRBJ1-2	TGTGCCAGCAGTTACCCCCGGGAGGGAATTAACTATGGCTACACCTTC	CASSYPREGINYGYTF
NA	TRBV19	NA	TRBJ1-3	TGTGCCAGTAGCAGGCAATTAAGCTCTGGAAACACCATATATTTT	CASSRQLSSGNTIYF
NA	TRBV10-3	NA	TRBJ1-4	TGTGCCATCAGTGCGGGAGCAACTAATGAAAAACTGTTTTTT	CAISAGATNEKLFF
NA	TRBV11-2	NA	TRBJ1-4	TGTGCCAGCAGCCGCAGGAATGAAAAACTGTTTTTT	CASSRRNEKLFF
NA	TRBV2	NA	TRBJ2-2	TGTGCCAGCAGTAACAGGCCCGGGGAGCTGTTTTTT	CASSNRPGELFF
NA	TRBV5-4	NA	TRBJ1-2	TGTGCCAGCAGCTTGCAGGGAACCTATGGCTACACCTTC	CASSLQGTYGYTF
TRBD2	TRBV10-3	NA	TRBJ2-3	TGTGCCATCAGTGATCAACGACTAGCGGGGACTACGCAGTATTTT	CAISDQRLAGTTQYF
TRBD2	TRBV11-2	NA	TRBJ2-1	TGTGCCAGCAGCGGCCCGACTAGCGGGAGTCTCCCCTCCTACAATGAGCAGTTCTTC	CASSGPTSGSLPSYNEQFF
NA	TRBV19	NA	TRBJ1-5	TGTGCCAGTACCTGGTGGCAGGCCAGCAATCAGCCCCAGCATTTT	CASTWWQASNQPQHF
NA	TRBV7-9	NA	TRBJ2-7	TGTGCCAGCAGCTTAAACTCACCTCTCTCCTACGAGCAGTACTTC	CASSLNSPLSYEQYF
TRBD1	TRBV6-5	NA	TRBJ2-7	TGTGCCAGCAGTTACTCCCAGACAGGGAGGCAGTACTTC	CASSYSQTGRQYF
NA	TRBV7-6	NA	TRBJ2-1	TGTGCCAGCAGCTTAGGGGGCCTATACAATGAGCAGTTCTTC	CASSLGGLYNEQFF
TRBD1	TRBV18	NA	TRBJ2-2	TGTGCCAGCTCACCGGGACAGGCAAAAACCGGGGAGCTGTTTTTT	CASSPGQAKTGELFF
TRBD2	TRBV28	NA	TRBJ2-1	TGTGCCAGCAGACGAAGCGGGAGCACCTACAATGAGCAGTTCTTC	CASRRSGSTYNEQFF
TRBD1	TRBV10-3	once	TRBJ2-2	TGTGCCACCGGGACAGGGGAGGACACCGGGGAGCTGTTTTTT	CATGTGEDTGELFF
NA	TRBV5-4	few	TRBJ2-6	TGTGCCAGCAGCTTCGGGGGGCGCTCCTCTGGGGCCAACGTCCTGACTTTC	CASSFGGRSSGANVLTF
TRBD1	TRBV19	NA	TRBJ2-7	TGTGCCAGTAGCTTCCCCGCAGGGGGTACCTACGAGCAGTACTTC	CASSFPAGGTYEQYF
NA	TRBV28	few	TRBJ1-4	TGTGCCAGCAGTCCCGGGGCAGGGGCAGAGGAAAAACTGTTTTTT	CASSPGAGAEEKLFF
TRBD1	TRBV5-1	NA	TRBJ1-2	TGCGCCAGCAGCGAGGGACAGGTTTTGGATGGCTACACCTTC	CASSEGQVLDGYTF
NA	TRBV7-3	NA	TRBJ1-1	TGTGCCAGCAGCTTACAGATGAACACTGAAGCTTTCTTT	CASSLQMNTEAFF
TRBD2	TRBV19	NA	TRBJ2-1	TGTGCCAGTAGTATAGGCCTAGCGGCCCCCAATGAGCAGTTCTTC	CASSIGLAAPNEQFF
TRBD2	TRBV11-3	NA	TRBJ2-7	TGTGCCAGCAGCTTAGACGCTAGCGGGAGTTCCTACGAGCAGTACTTC	CASSLDASGSSYEQYF
NA	TRBV7-3	NA	TRBJ1-1	TGTGCCAGCAGCTCTCAGGCGCAGAACACTGAAGCTTTCTTT	CASSSQAQNTEAFF
NA	TRBV14	NA	TRBJ1-1	TGTGCCAGCAGCCAATTTCGGGGAGCTGAAGCTTTCTTT	CASSQFRGAEAFF